The 24 T cell receptor beta chains below all came from one sample that was sequenced in a study of somatic mutations in cytotoxic T cells in rheumatoid arthritis. Measured with immunoSEQ multiplex PCR; TCRdb has only the in-frame clones, and not every one. Among roughly 9,200 clones listed, more than 75% were seen once. Sequencing used CD8+ T cells sorted from blood. The receptor source for this set is an adult with rheumatoid arthritis.

The sample holds a few counts of this clone. The rearrangement links TRBV2 to TRBJ2-2; no reliable D call. CDR3 length: 11 amino acids. Germline CDR1 reads SNHLY; CDR2 reads FYNNEI. The ends were cut back, 6 bases at V and 7 bases at J, with 6 bases in the middle. CDR3 protein: CASSEYGELFF. Written as DNA, the CDR3 is TGTGCCAGCAGCGAGTACGGGGAGCTGTTTTTT.

The V and J genes are TRBV7-2 and TRBJ1-1; 7 nucleotides line up with TRBD1. In germline, CDR1 is SGHTA, CDR2 FQGNSA. The CDR3 loop spans 15 amino acids. The V segment lost 1 base and the J segment 4 bases; nucleotides outside the gene matches: 6. CDR3 nucleotide sequence: TGTGCCAGCAGCTTAGTCGCAGGGGGTGGCACTGAAGCTTTCTTT. Encoded protein: CASSLVAGGGTEAFF.

The chain uses TRBV7-9 and TRBJ2-1; TRBD1 might be the D (6 bases). The CDR3 length is 14 residues. Germline V gene lookup returns CDR1 SEHNR and CDR2 FQNEAQ (reference sequence). Trimming pared 5 bases from V and 7 bases from J, leaving 15 bases between. CDR3 coding DNA: TGTGCCAGCAGCGCCCTACAGGGTTGGAATGAGCAGTTCTTC. Its translation: CASSALQGWNEQFF.

The chain recombines TRBV5-1 with TRBJ2-5; the D is unclear. This CDR3 is built from 15 residues. In germline, CDR1 is SGHRS, CDR2 YFSETQ. Trimming pared 3 bases from V and 2 bases from J, leaving 14 bases between. CDR3 sequence reads: CASSYDLTLQETQYF. The CDR3 DNA reads TGCGCCAGCAGCTACGACTTGACTCTTCAAGAGACCCAGTACTTC.

This chain uses TRBV4-1 with TRBJ2-3; 8 bases are a match to TRBD2. The V and J ends lost 0 bases and 2 bases, in that order; junction bases with no gene match: 4. CDR3 length equals 16 residues. The V gene's germline CDR1 is MGHRA and CDR2 YSYEKL. For the CDR3, the DNA is TGCGCCAGCAGCCAAGAAACGGGAGGGATCACAGATACGCAGTATTTT. Encoded protein: CASSQETGGITDTQYF.

The chain is built from TRBV6-1 and TRBJ1-6; TRBD1 matches at 10 bases. Trimming at V came to 10 bases and at J to 10 bases, leaving 4 bases not matched to a gene. Per germline, CDR1 MNHNS and CDR2 SASEGT. This CDR3 region has 12 residues. Written as DNA, the CDR3 is TGTGCCACCAGACAGGGGGCCTCACCCCTCCACTTT. Translating gives CATRQGASPLHF.

The chain uses TRBV28 and TRBJ2-1; maybe TRBD2 (5 bases). The CDR3 totals 17 residues. V lost 4 bases and J lost 3, with 19 bases in between. Germline assignment: CDR1 MDHEN and CDR2 SYDVKM. The DNA for the CDR3 is TGTGCCAGCAGTTCTATGTCGGCGGGCAAAATCTACAATGAGCAGTTCTTC. This sequence encodes CASSSMSAGKIYNEQFF.

The CDR3 DNA sequence: TGTGCCAGCAGCGTAGGTGGACTACTAAAAGAGACCCAGTACTTC. This encodes CASSVGGLLKETQYF. V is TRBV9 and J is TRBJ2-5; D perhaps matches TRBD2 (6 bases). Germline V gene data show CDR1 as SGDLS and CDR2 as YYNGEE. The CDR3 sequence is 15 residues long. The V and J ends lost 0 bases and 3 bases respectively, with 12 bases between them.

The chain couples TRBV19 to TRBJ1-2, with a tentative D call TRBD1 (5 bases). V lost 6 bases, J lost 8 bases, and 13 bases lay in between. This CDR3 contains 12 residues. Per the germline V gene, CDR1 is LNHDA and CDR2 is SQIVND (reference sequence). CDR3 loop: CASSTGGLGYTF. CDR3 DNA: TGTGCCAGTAGCACGGGGGGTCTGGGCTACACCTTC.

This chain uses TRBV28 with TRBJ2-7; D gene uncertain. Trimming cost V 5 bases and J 1 base, with 15 bases left between them. The CDR3 sequence is 15 residues long. Germline V gene sequence: CDR1 MDHEN, CDR2 SYDVKM. The CDR3 DNA sequence: TGTGCCAGCAGTCCCGACCTAGGAGCTTCCTACGAGCAGTACTTC. Residues: CASSPDLGASYEQYF.

This sequence joins TRBV5-6 and TRBJ2-7; unclear D gene. Germline CDR1 reads SGHDT; CDR2 reads YYEEEE. This CDR3 has 18 amino acids. Trimming removed 2 bases from V and 2 bases from J, with 23 bases in between. This CDR3 reads CASSFKNSLKKVTYEQYV. CDR3 sequence (DNA): TGTGCCAGCAGCTTTAAGAACAGCCTCAAAAAGGTCACCTACGAGCAGTACGTC.

This rearrangement joins TRBV4-2 to TRBJ2-7, with D maybe TRBD2 (5 bases). The CDR3 spans 13 residues. Trimming stripped 0 bases from V and 5 bases from J, with 8 bases between. Germline V CDR1 and CDR2: LGHNA, YNFKEQ. The CDR3 DNA is TGTGCCAGCAGCCAAGATCTGGGAGACGAGCAGTACTTC. Its protein is CASSQDLGDEQYF.

This clone was observed a handful of times. The gene calls are TRBV7-3 and TRBJ2-2; 7 nucleotides agree with TRBD1. Germline assignment: CDR1 SGHTA and CDR2 FQGTGA. The CDR3 is 16 residues long. With 2 bases clipped from V and 6 bases from J, the junction kept 9 bases outside the gene matches. The CDR3 loop reads CASSLEGASIPGELFF. CDR3 DNA: TGTGCCAGCAGCTTAGAGGGGGCGTCGATCCCCGGGGAGCTGTTTTTT.

V gene TRBV14 combines with J gene TRBJ2-7; 7 bases align to TRBD1. This CDR3 is 16 amino acids long. V lost 1 base to trimming and J lost 3 bases; unmatched junction nucleotides: 9. Germline V CDR1 and CDR2: SGHDN, FVKESK. The CDR3 DNA follows: TGTGCCAGCAGCCAAGGCAGCCCATCAGGGGGCTACGAGCAGTACGTC. It encodes CASSQGSPSGGYEQYV.

V gene TRBV7-9 combines with J gene TRBJ1-1; 8 nucleotides line up with TRBD1. From germline, CDR1 is SEHNR and CDR2 FQNEAQ (reference sequence). Trimming cost V 5 bases and J 1 base; bases outside gene matches: 6. The CDR3 has 15 residues. The CDR3 DNA sequence: TGTGCCAGCAGCACAAGGACAGGGCGGAACACTGAAGCTTTCTTT. Amino acid sequence: CASSTRTGRNTEAFF.

The chain recombines TRBV5-1 with TRBJ2-2; D perhaps matches TRBD2 (6 bases). The germline V gene has CDR1 SGHRS and CDR2 YFSETQ. The CDR3 runs to 12 residues. Trimming took 4 bases from V and 5 from J, leaving 6 bases between them. The CDR3 coding sequence is TGCGCCAGCAGCGCGGGGACCGGGGAGCTGTTTTTT. Its translation: CASSAGTGELFF.

This clone was detected only a few times. The sample holds other DNA sequences that translate to the same CDR3. This sequence joins TRBV9 and TRBJ2-2; D is unclear. The CDR3 is 12 residues long. Per the germline V gene, CDR1 is SGDLS and CDR2 is YYNGEE. V lost 4 bases to trimming and J lost 2 bases, with 3 bases between them. The CDR3 reads CASSPNTGELFF. The DNA for the CDR3 is TGTGCCAGCAGCCCTAACACCGGGGAGCTGTTTTTT.

This clone was recorded once. The chain is built from TRBV7-6 and TRBJ2-1, with 9 bases lining up with TRBD1. J was trimmed by 9 bases and V by 1 base; bases with no gene match: 4. This CDR3 contains 14 residues. Per the germline V gene, CDR1 is SGHVS and CDR2 is FNYEAQ. DNA for the CDR3: TGTGCCAGCAGCTTAGGGACAGGGGACAGTGAGCAGTTCTTC. Translated: CASSLGTGDSEQFF.

This chain connects TRBV18 to TRBJ1-3; D remains unclear. The V end was cut by 2 bases, the J end by 0 bases, with 11 bases between. The CDR3 sequence is 16 residues long. Germline lookup yields CDR1 KGHSH and CDR2 LQKENI. The CDR3 DNA reads as TGTGCCAGCTCACCATCAGAGTCCAGCTCTGGAAACACCATATATTTT. Its translation is CASSPSESSSGNTIYF.

The chain uses TRBV5-6 and TRBJ2-1; 9 nucleotides line up with TRBD1. CDR3 length: 15 residues. Germline CDR1 reads SGHDT; CDR2 reads YYEEEE. Trimming cost V 4 bases and J 0 bases; bases outside gene matches: 2. This chain's CDR3 is CASSGQGSSYNEQFF. CDR3 DNA: TGTGCCAGCAGCGGACAGGGGAGCTCCTACAATGAGCAGTTCTTC.

The chain carries TRBV19 and TRBJ2-3; D gene uncertain. There are 15 residues in the CDR3. V was cut by 5 bases and J by 1 base, with 13 bases left in between. Germline V gives CDR1 LNHDA, CDR2 SQIVND (reference sequence). CDR3 residues: CASSLSSYGTDTQYF. In nucleotides, the CDR3 is TGTGCCAGTAGTCTTTCTTCGTACGGCACAGATACGCAGTATTTT.

The chain uses TRBV6-1 and TRBJ1-6; TRBD1 aligns across 8 bases. Germline CDR1 MNHNS, CDR2 SASEGT. The CDR3 runs to 15 residues. J gave up 8 bases and V 7 bases, and 10 bases lay outside the gene matches. CDR3 protein: CASISDRVNYSPLHF. DNA of the CDR3: TGTGCCAGCATATCGGACAGGGTGAACTATTCACCCCTCCACTTT.

V and J are TRBV6-6 and TRBJ1-2; unclear D gene. From germline, CDR1 is MNHNY and CDR2 SVGAGI (reference sequence). V was cut by 2 bases and J by 0 bases, with 10 bases left in between. The CDR3 extends over 15 amino acids. CDR3: CASSYVLEANYGYTF. The CDR3 DNA is TGTGCCAGCAGTTACGTCCTGGAAGCTAACTATGGCTACACCTTC.

This chain uses TRBV28 with TRBJ2-1; D remains unclear. The CDR3 consists of 12 residues. Germline assignment: CDR1 MDHEN and CDR2 SYDVKM. The V and J ends lost 3 bases and 10 bases respectively, with 10 bases between them. CDR3 region: CASSLLRKEQFF. The CDR3 nucleotides are TGTGCCAGCAGTTTGTTGCGCAAAGAGCAGTTCTTC.